These 23 T cell receptor beta chains were all obtained from the same sample, sequenced in a study of blood T cell repertoires in COVID-19. Clones were sequenced by immunoSEQ multiplex PCR, and TCRdb holds only the in-frame ones, with some missing. The sample shows about 120,000 clones, roughly 83% of them seen only once. The sequenced sample consisted of peripheral blood. The receptors shown here come from a woman aged 80 or over with acute or convalescent COVID-19.

This clone was seen just once. The chain carries TRBV18 and TRBJ2-2, with a possible D match to TRBD1 (5 bases). CDR3 length equals 16 residues. The V and J ends lost 4 bases and 4 bases respectively, with 16 bases between them. CDR1 and CDR2 from the germline V gene are KGHSH and LQKENI. CDR3 DNA sequence: TGTGCCAGCTCACTTCGTCAATCTAGGGGCACCGGGGAGCTGTTTTTT. Translated: CASSLRQSRGTGELFF. The full variable domain, in which reference TRBV18 and TRBJ2-2 provide the parts outside the CDR3, is NAGVMQNPRHLVRRRGQEARLRCSPMKGHSHVYWYRQLPEEGLKFMVYLQKENIIDESGMPKERFSAEFPKEGPSILRIQQVVRGDSAAYFCASSLRQSRGTGELFFGEGSRLTVL.

The chain joins TRBV4-2 to TRBJ2-7; D might be TRBD2 (5 bases). Trimming stripped 4 bases from V and 0 bases from J, with 13 bases between. Germline CDR1 and CDR2: LGHNA and YNFKEQ. The CDR3 length is 15 residues. The CDR3 DNA sequence: TGTGCCAGCAGCCGCGGACTCTCCGGCTCCTACGAGCAGTACTTC. Its translation: CASSRGLSGSYEQYF.

The chain recombines TRBV27 with TRBJ2-1, with D possibly matching TRBD2 (6 bases). This CDR3 region has 14 residues. V lost 4 bases and J lost 3, with 10 bases in between. Per germline, CDR1 MNHEY and CDR2 SMNVEV (reference sequence). CDR3 nucleotides: TGTGCCAGCAGTTCTGCCGGGGGCTACAATGAGCAGTTCTTC. Its translation is CASSSAGGYNEQFF.

The rearrangement joins TRBV28 to TRBJ2-7; tentative D call: TRBD2 (7 bases). This CDR3 is 13 amino acids long. Trimming left V 8 bases short and J 7 bases short, with 18 bases between. CDR1 and CDR2 from the germline V gene are MDHEN and SYDVKM. The CDR3 DNA sequence: TGTGCCAGCCTGGGACAAAGGGGGGGGGAGCAGTACTTC. Translating it yields CASLGQRGGEQYF. The variable domain in full, with the rest retrieved from reference TRBV28 and TRBJ2-7, is DVKVTQSSRYLVKRTGEKVFLECVQDMDHENMFWYRQDPGLGLRLIYFSYDVKMKEKGDIPEGYSVSREKKERFSLILESASTNQTSMYLCASLGQRGGEQYFGPGTRLTVT.

The chain links TRBV7-2 to TRBJ2-7, with TRBD2 matching over 8 bases. Per germline, CDR1 SGHTA and CDR2 FQGNSA. Unmatched junction bases numbered 2, after V lost 4 bases and J lost 3 bases. The CDR3 covers 13 residues. CDR3 sequence reads: CASSSGGYYEQYF. CDR3 DNA: TGTGCCAGCAGCTCGGGGGGGTACTACGAGCAGTACTTC.

The chain is built from TRBV27 and TRBJ2-5; 10 positions match TRBD2. The CDR3 is made up of 15 amino acids. V trimming: 5 bases; J trimming: 5 bases; junction bases outside the gene matches: 8. CDR1 is MNHEY, CDR2 SMNVEV, per germline (reference sequence). The CDR3: CASSTSLAGVETQYF. As DNA, the CDR3 is TGTGCCAGCAGTACGAGTCTAGCGGGAGTGGAGACCCAGTACTTC.

CDR3 sequence (DNA): TGTGCCAGCAGTCCAGGCCCAGGCAATCAGCCCCAGCATTTT. Encoded protein: CASSPGPGNQPQHF. V is TRBV28 and J is TRBJ1-5; no reliable D call. Between the trimmed V and J ends, which lost 5 bases and 2 bases, there was a span of 10 bases. CDR3 length: 14 residues. Germline V gene sequence: CDR1 MDHEN, CDR2 SYDVKM.

This clone was observed a single time. The CDR3 DNA follows: TGTGCCAGCAGCCAGACAGCAACCAATCAGCCCCAGCATTTT. It specifies CASSQTATNQPQHF. The chain carries TRBV7-2 and TRBJ1-5; maybe TRBD1 (5 bases). Germline lookup yields CDR1 SGHTA and CDR2 FQGNSA. There are 14 residues in the CDR3. Trimming pared 5 bases from V and 3 bases from J, leaving 11 bases between. Full variable domain (missing parts from reference TRBV7-2 and TRBJ1-5): GAGVSQSPSNKVTEKGKDVELRCDPISGHTALYWYRQSLGQGLEFLIYFQGNSAPDKSGLPSDRFSAERTGGSVSTLTIQRTQQEDSAVYLCASSQTATNQPQHFGDGTRLSIL.

The V call is TRBV23-1, the J call TRBJ2-5, with 8 positions matching TRBD1. TRBV23-1 is recorded as an ORF, its role being uncertain. Trimming at V came to 10 bases and at J to 5 bases, leaving 9 bases not matched to a gene. The CDR3 is 13 amino acids. The CDR3 protein is CAIGQGVRETQYF. The CDR3 DNA reads TGCGCCATAGGACAGGGAGTCCGGGAGACCCAGTACTTC.

This clone was detected only once. This chain joins TRBV6-1 and TRBJ1-5; tentative D call: TRBD1 (5 bases). Between the trimmed V and J ends, which lost 1 base and 5 bases, there was a span of 6 bases. CDR1 and CDR2 from the germline V gene are MNHNS and SASEGT. This CDR3 spans 13 amino acids. The CDR3 coding sequence is TGTGCCAGCAGTGAAGGGGGCTATCAGCCCCAGCATTTT. Amino acid sequence: CASSEGGYQPQHF.

The chain links TRBV6-5 to TRBJ1-5, with a tentative D call TRBD1 (5 bases). This CDR3 has 12 residues. V lost 6 bases, J lost 12 bases, and 15 bases lay in between. CDR1 and CDR2 from the germline V gene are MNHEY and SVGAGI. CDR3 nucleotide sequence: TGTGCCAGCAGCGGGCCCGGACAAGTCCAGCATTTT. This sequence encodes CASSGPGQVQHF.

CDR3 nucleotides: TGTGCCAGCAGCCTAGACCGGGACTATGGCTACACCTTC. This gives the protein CASSLDRDYGYTF. V is TRBV12-3 or TRBV12-4 and J is TRBJ1-2, with D hard to call. The CDR3 contains 13 residues. The V end was cut by 6 bases, the J end by 3 bases, with 11 bases between.

The chain uses TRBV11-2 and TRBJ2-3, with D tentatively TRBD2 (7 bases). Germline V gene sequence: CDR1 SGHAT, CDR2 FQNNGV. The CDR3 has 14 amino acids. The V gene lost 5 bases and the J gene lost 5 bases, with 14 bases spanning the gap. CDR3 amino acids: CASSARGAGDTQYF. CDR3 nucleotide sequence: TGTGCCAGCAGCGCCCGGGGGGCCGGAGATACGCAGTATTTT. The full variable domain, its missing parts supplied by reference TRBV11-2 and TRBJ2-3, is EAGVAQSPRYKIIEKRQSVAFWCNPISGHATLYWYQQILGQGPKLLIQFQNNGVVDDSQLPKDRFSAERLKGVDSTLKIQPAKLEDSAVYLCASSARGAGDTQYFGPGTRLTVL.

The V call is TRBV5-1, the J call TRBJ1-1; a weak D match, TRBD1 (5 bases). The CDR3 is 13 residues long. Germline assignment: CDR1 SGHRS and CDR2 YFSETQ. Between the trimmed V and J ends, which lost 6 bases and 3 bases, there was a span of 12 bases. DNA of the CDR3: TGCGCCAGCAAATCGCAGGGCGACACTGAAGCTTTCTTT. It codes for CASKSQGDTEAFF. Full variable domain (remainder filled in from reference TRBV5-1 and TRBJ1-1): KAGVTQTPRYLIKTRGQQVTLSCSPISGHRSVSWYQQTPGQGLQFLFEYFSETQRNKGNFPGRFSGRQFSNSRSEMNVSTLELGDSALYLCASKSQGDTEAFFGQGTRLTVV.

V and J are TRBV28 and TRBJ2-5, with D perhaps TRBD1 (5 bases). Germline lookup yields CDR1 MDHEN and CDR2 SYDVKM. CDR3 length: 16 amino acids. Between the trimmed V and J ends, which lost 5 bases and 5 bases, there was a span of 21 bases. The CDR3 nucleotides read TGTGCCAGCAGTAGCTCAGACAGTCAGCACCTGGAGACCCAGTACTTC. Amino acids: CASSSSDSQHLETQYF.

The rearrangement uses TRBV2 and TRBJ1-5; 10 bases map to TRBD1. The V and J ends lost 6 bases and 1 base, in that order; junction bases with no gene match: 6. Germline-derived CDR1 and CDR2 are SNHLY and FYNNEI. CDR3 length equals 16 residues. CDR3 DNA sequence: TGTGCCAGCAGCGGACAGGGGGGTTGGAGCAATCAGCCCCAGCATTTT. Its protein product is CASSGQGGWSNQPQHF.

The genes are TRBV28 and TRBJ2-3, with a weak D call TRBD2 (5 bases). V shed 8 bases and J shed 0 bases, with 12 bases lying between them. The germline gives CDR1 MDHEN, CDR2 SYDVKM. The CDR3 is 14 amino acids. The DNA of the CDR3 is TGTGCCAGCCAGAGGCCGGGAAGCACAGATACGCAGTATTTT. Encoded protein: CASQRPGSTDTQYF.

V gene TRBV7-2 combines with J gene TRBJ2-7; 7 nucleotides match TRBD2. CDR1 and CDR2 from the germline V gene are SGHTA and FQGNSA. Trimming removed 4 bases from V and 4 bases from J; junction bases left unmatched: 7. This CDR3 contains 14 residues. CDR3 loop: CASSSRGGLYEQYF. The CDR3 bases are TGTGCCAGCAGCTCCCGCGGGGGACTGTACGAGCAGTACTTC.

Turning to this clone: This same CDR3 is encoded by further DNA sequences in the sample. J is TRBJ2-2 and V is TRBV29-1; 8 bases align to TRBD1. V lost 4 bases and J lost 6; bases outside the gene matches: 1. This CDR3 region has 12 residues. Germline CDR1 SQVTM, CDR2 ANQGSEA. In nucleotides, the CDR3 is TGCAGCGTTGGACAGGGGTCCGGGGAGCTGTTTTTT. Protein product: CSVGQGSGELFF.

V is TRBV25-1 and J is TRBJ1-1; 7 bases map to TRBD1. This CDR3 contains 17 residues. V was clipped by 4 bases and J by 3 bases; unmatched bases: 14. CDR1 is MGHDK, CDR2 SYGVNS, per germline. This chain's CDR3 is CASSGIPTGQWDTEAFF. CDR3 nucleotides: TGTGCCAGCAGTGGAATCCCGACGGGACAGTGGGACACTGAAGCTTTCTTT.

This chain joins TRBV9 and TRBJ1-2, with 7 bases fitting TRBD1. After removal of 4 bases from V and 3 bases from J, the junction contained 3 bases not matched to a gene. The CDR3 covers 13 residues. From germline, CDR1 is SGDLS and CDR2 YYNGEE. The CDR3 DNA reads TGTGCCAGCAGCTTTACAGGGGACTATGGCTACACCTTC. Protein: CASSFTGDYGYTF.

The CDR3 sequence: CASSLDGVGHNEQFF. CDR3 nucleotide sequence: TGTGCCAGCAGCTTAGACGGGGTGGGCCACAATGAGCAGTTCTTC. The V call is TRBV11-3, the J call TRBJ2-1; tentative D call: TRBD2 (5 bases). CDR3 length: 15 amino acids. CDR1 and CDR2 (germline): SGHNT, YENEEA. Trimming stripped 0 bases from V and 5 bases from J, with 11 bases between. Combining the CDR3 with reference TRBV11-3 and TRBJ2-1 gives the whole variable domain EAGVVQSPRYKIIEKKQPVAFWCNPISGHNTLYWYLQNLGQGPELLIRYENEEAVDDSQLPKDRFSAERLKGVDSTLKIQPAELGDSAVYLCASSLDGVGHNEQFFGPGTRLTVL.

The chain couples TRBV10-1 to TRBJ2-1, with a tentative D call TRBD2 (6 bases). Trimming removed 2 bases from V and 7 bases from J, with 15 bases in between. Per the germline V gene, CDR1 is WNHNN and CDR2 is SYGVQD (reference sequence). CDR3 length: 15 amino acids. The CDR3 region has the DNA TGCGCCAGCAGTGAGGAGACTAGGAATAAAAATGAGCAGTTCTTC. It encodes CASSEETRNKNEQFF.